The present T cell receptor beta chain was sequenced within a study of CD8+ T cells in alopecia areata. Study-wide points: More clonal than normal scalp was lesional scalp, particularly alopecia totalis/universalis.

Following RNA extraction, reverse transcription yielded cDNA that acted as the sequencing template. Method: immunoSEQ multiplex PCR; TCRdb's copy keeps in-frame clones and lacks some. The sample holds roughly 180,000 clones; 55% to 70% are singletons and the top ten take around 3.2%. This sample's treatment: oral pan-JAK inhibitor, 5-10 mg twice daily. PBMCs, the starting material, were the source of sorted CD4+ and CD8+ T cells. V lost 5 bases and J lost 0, with 16 bases in between. The germline gives CDR1 SNHLY, CDR2 FYNNEI. CDR3 length: 16 residues. This clone appeared a few times. Its antigen is as yet unknown.

The receptor was derived from a human donor with alopecia areata. This rearrangement joins TRBV2 to TRBJ1-2; perhaps TRBD1 as D (5 bases). This material consisted of CD4+ T cells sorted from blood, taken at week 4, from a patient treated with tofacitinib. This CDR3 reads CASSPTRQKANYGYTF. CDR3 nucleotides: TGTGCCAGCAGTCCTACTCGACAGAAAGCTAACTATGGCTACACCTTC.